These 11 T cell receptor beta chains originate from one sample sequenced in a study of siplizumab effects on memory and regulatory T cells. Some clones are missing from TCRdb's copy, which holds only in-frame ones; the method was immunoSEQ multiplex PCR. The data show approximately 60,000 clones, with around 96% seen just once and about 0.095% held by the top ten. Material: naive CD8+ T cells sorted from blood. These receptors all stem from a human donor in good health.

The CDR3 DNA follows: TGTGCCAGCTCACCGAGTAGAATCACAGATACGCAGTATTTT. Amino acids: CASSPSRITDTQYF. V is TRBV18 and J is TRBJ2-3, with D hard to call. This CDR3 region has 14 residues. V lost 3 bases and J 2 bases, leaving 9 bases between the germline ends. In germline, CDR1 is KGHSH, CDR2 LQKENI.

The chain employs TRBV7-3 and TRBJ2-3; TRBD2 agrees at 10 bases. V shed 1 base, J shed 6 bases, and the junction held 7 bases outside the gene matches. Germline V lookup: CDR1 SGHTA, CDR2 FQGTGA. The CDR3 spans 16 residues. DNA of the CDR3: TGTGCCAGCAGCTTAAAGAGCGGGGGGGCCTTCGATACGCAGTATTTT. Protein sequence: CASSLKSGGAFDTQYF.

This chain connects TRBV11-3 to TRBJ2-7, with 7 nucleotides matching TRBD1. The CDR3 is made up of 13 amino acids. The V gene's germline CDR1 is SGHNT and CDR2 YENEEA. Trimming cost V 5 bases and J 7 bases; bases outside gene matches: 8. In DNA, the CDR3 is TGTGCCAGCAGCCACCCCGACAGGGTTGAGCAGTACTTC. Residues: CASSHPDRVEQYF. The full variable domain, its missing parts supplied by reference TRBV11-3 and TRBJ2-7, is EAGVVQSPRYKIIEKKQPVAFWCNPISGHNTLYWYLQNLGQGPELLIRYENEEAVDDSQLPKDRFSAERLKGVDSTLKIQPAELGDSAVYLCASSHPDRVEQYFGPGTRLTVT.

The chain is built from TRBV10-1 and TRBJ2-7, with D possibly being TRBD2 (5 bases). CDR1 WNHNN and CDR2 SYGVQD come from the germline V gene (reference sequence). V dropped 0 bases and J dropped 5 bases, with 8 bases sitting between them. The CDR3 runs to 13 residues. CDR3 protein: CASSESRGNEQYF. CDR3 sequence (DNA): TGCGCCAGCAGTGAGTCTCGAGGGAACGAGCAGTACTTC.

This clone was picked up one time. The chain recombines TRBV19 with TRBJ1-1; unclear D gene. This CDR3 is built from 14 residues. Germline values: CDR1 LNHDA, CDR2 SQIVND (reference sequence). The germline V and J ends were trimmed by 4 bases and 0 bases, with 9 bases remaining between them. The CDR3 spells CASSTPSMNTEAFF. Written as DNA, the CDR3 is TGTGCCAGTAGTACCCCCAGCATGAACACTGAAGCTTTCTTT.

The J gene is TRBJ2-2, the V gene TRBV6-4; TRBD1 aligns across 7 bases. CDR1 and CDR2 from the germline V gene are MRHNA and SNTAGT. The CDR3 sequence is 14 residues long. With V trimmed by 4 bases and J by 7 bases, 6 bases remained unmatched. The CDR3 spells CASSAYRGNGELFF. CDR3 DNA: TGTGCCAGCAGTGCCTACAGGGGAAACGGGGAGCTGTTTTTT.

The chain links TRBV4-1 to TRBJ2-7; D possibly corresponds to TRBD1 (6 bases). The CDR3 runs to 14 residues. The germline V gene has CDR1 MGHRA and CDR2 YSYEKL. V lost 3 bases to trimming and J lost 4 bases, with 13 bases between them. The CDR3 is CASSQASGEYEQYF. The CDR3 coding sequence is TGCGCCAGCAGCCAGGCCTCAGGGGAATACGAGCAGTACTTC.

The V and J genes are TRBV4-1 and TRBJ1-3; unclear D gene. The CDR3 sequence is 13 residues long. The germline V and J ends were trimmed by 1 base and 2 bases, with 3 bases remaining between them. The V gene's germline CDR1 is MGHRA and CDR2 YSYEKL. CDR3 DNA: TGCGCCAGCAGCCAAGTCACTGGAAACACCATATATTTT. Amino acids: CASSQVTGNTIYF.

The genes are TRBV5-6 and TRBJ2-7; D gene uncertain. The V gene's germline CDR1 is SGHDT and CDR2 YYEEEE. The V end was cut by 0 bases, the J end by 0 bases, with 4 bases between. This CDR3 has 13 residues. CDR3: CASSLGHSYEQYF. The CDR3 DNA reads as TGTGCCAGCAGCTTGGGACACTCCTACGAGCAGTACTTC.

This clone was counted a few times. This sample includes further DNA sequences coding for the same CDR3. The chain is built from TRBV4-1 and TRBJ1-1; tentative D call: TRBD1 (6 bases). V was shortened by 3 bases and J by 0 bases, with 8 bases between the two germline ends. The length of the CDR3 is 14 residues. Germline lookup yields CDR1 MGHRA and CDR2 YSYEKL. CDR3: CASSQDRVNTEAFF. In nucleotides, the CDR3 is TGCGCCAGCAGCCAGGACAGAGTGAACACTGAAGCTTTCTTT.

V usage is TRBV4-1 and J usage is TRBJ1-2; D possibly corresponds to TRBD1 (5 bases). The CDR3 is 13 amino acids. CDR1 and CDR2 from the germline V gene are MGHRA and YSYEKL. V was shortened by 1 base and J by 4 bases, with 7 bases between the two germline ends. The CDR3 bases are TGCGCCAGCAGCCAAGCAGGGTCCTATGGCTACACCTTC. Its translation: CASSQAGSYGYTF.